Included here is one T cell receptor (beta chain) sequence, with context. Its antigen is currently unknown. The sample belongs to a study of monozygotic twins with cystic fibrosis. In the study overall: With roughly 16 PCR cycles, barcoded libraries came from about 3.2 micrograms of fragmented DNA. Whole-study results and caveats: Clonality was generally low (median roughly 0.01), higher in the most severe patients.

Libraries were prepared by immunoSEQ multiplex PCR; TCRdb keeps only in-frame clonotypes and omits some of them. The sample holds 30,000 to 40,000 clones, approximately 72% seen once. V dropped 0 bases and J dropped 1 base, with 16 bases sitting between them. The germline gives CDR1 LGHNA, CDR2 YNFKEQ. There are 17 residues in the CDR3. This chain joins TRBV4-2 and TRBJ2-7; D uncertain. Sequenced sample: blood. The TCR originated in a girl between 10 and 17 years old with cystic fibrosis. CDR3 nucleotide sequence: TGTGCCAGCAGCCAAGAGAGACCCCGGGCCGTTTCCTACGAGCAGTACTTC. Translated, it gives CASSQERPRAVSYEQYF.